This T cell receptor (beta chain) emerged from a study of T cells in Graves' hyperthyroidism and ophthalmopathy. Notes on the study in general: Appearing also in blood were most of the thyroid clonotypes expanded above 0.001.

Disease duration was under 3 months in the ophthalmopathy patients, who also had a Clinical Activity Score of at least 3 and a NOSPECS grade of at least 4. Used for diagnoses were clinical symptoms, serum thyroxine and TRAb, thyroid ultrasound and orbital computed tomography. The CDR3 sequence is 17 residues long. The V gene's germline CDR1 is ENHRY and CDR2 SYGVKD. V dropped 0 bases and J dropped 3; count of bases not matched to a gene: 7. Researchers took RNA transcripts and amplified the TCR beta CDR3 regions from them. TCR CDR3 regions were first amplified by RT-PCR with HTBI primers. Using its own MiXCR run on the multiplex PCR reads, TCRdb lists one record per CDR3 protein. Of over 500,000 distinct CDR3 sequences in the sample, roughly a sixth were seen once. This clonotype was picked up a small number of times. Its antigen is undetermined.

The material sequenced was blood. The chain has TRBV10-3 and TRBJ1-4, with TRBD1 matching 7 bases. This TCR was sampled from a woman under 40 with Graves' ophthalmopathy. CDR3 coding DNA: TGTGCCATCAGTGAGTCAGGGGGCGCAGGAGCTAATGAAAAACTGTTTTTT. It translates to CAISESGGAGANEKLFF.